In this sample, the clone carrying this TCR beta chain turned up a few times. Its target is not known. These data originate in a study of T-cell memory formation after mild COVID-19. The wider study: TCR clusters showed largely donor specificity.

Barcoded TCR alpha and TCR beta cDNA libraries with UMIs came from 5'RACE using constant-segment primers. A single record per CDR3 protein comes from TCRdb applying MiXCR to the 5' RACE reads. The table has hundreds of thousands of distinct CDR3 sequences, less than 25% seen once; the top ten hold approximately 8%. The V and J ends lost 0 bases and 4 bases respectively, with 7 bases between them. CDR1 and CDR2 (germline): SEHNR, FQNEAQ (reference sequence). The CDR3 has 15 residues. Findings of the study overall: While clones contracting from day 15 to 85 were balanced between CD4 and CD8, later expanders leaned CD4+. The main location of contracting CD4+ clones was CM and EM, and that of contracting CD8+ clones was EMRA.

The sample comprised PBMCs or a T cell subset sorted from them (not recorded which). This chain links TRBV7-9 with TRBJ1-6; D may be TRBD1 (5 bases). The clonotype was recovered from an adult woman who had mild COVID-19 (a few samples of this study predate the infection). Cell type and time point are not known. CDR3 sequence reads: CASSLAGVYNSPLHF. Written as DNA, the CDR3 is TGTGCCAGCAGCTTAGCGGGGGTTTATAATTCACCCCTCCACTTT.